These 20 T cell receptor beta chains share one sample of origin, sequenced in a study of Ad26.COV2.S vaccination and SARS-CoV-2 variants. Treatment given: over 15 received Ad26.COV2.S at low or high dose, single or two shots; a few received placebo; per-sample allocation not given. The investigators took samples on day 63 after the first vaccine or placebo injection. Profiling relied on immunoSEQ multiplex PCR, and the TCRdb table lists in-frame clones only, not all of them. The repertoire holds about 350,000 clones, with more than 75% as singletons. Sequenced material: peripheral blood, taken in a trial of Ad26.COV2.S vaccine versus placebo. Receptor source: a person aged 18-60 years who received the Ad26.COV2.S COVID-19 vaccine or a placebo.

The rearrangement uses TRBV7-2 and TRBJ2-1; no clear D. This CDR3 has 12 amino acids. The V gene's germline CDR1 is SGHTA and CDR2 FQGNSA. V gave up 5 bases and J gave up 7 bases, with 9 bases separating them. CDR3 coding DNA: TGTGCCAGCAGCCTTTACATGAATGAGCAGTTCTTC. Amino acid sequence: CASSLYMNEQFF.

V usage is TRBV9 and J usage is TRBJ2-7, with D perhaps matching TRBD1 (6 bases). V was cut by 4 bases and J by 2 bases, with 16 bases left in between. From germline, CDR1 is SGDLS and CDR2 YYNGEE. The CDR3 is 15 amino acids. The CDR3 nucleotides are TGTGCCAGCAGCAGGGTAGGTTCAGGGGCCTACGAGCAGTACTTC. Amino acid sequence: CASSRVGSGAYEQYF.

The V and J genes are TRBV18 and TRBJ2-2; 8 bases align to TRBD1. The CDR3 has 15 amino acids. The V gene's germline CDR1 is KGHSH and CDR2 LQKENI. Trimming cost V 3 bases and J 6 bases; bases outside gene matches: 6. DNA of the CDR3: TGTGCCAGCTCACCCGGGACAGGACTTGCCGGGGAGCTGTTTTTT. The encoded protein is CASSPGTGLAGELFF.

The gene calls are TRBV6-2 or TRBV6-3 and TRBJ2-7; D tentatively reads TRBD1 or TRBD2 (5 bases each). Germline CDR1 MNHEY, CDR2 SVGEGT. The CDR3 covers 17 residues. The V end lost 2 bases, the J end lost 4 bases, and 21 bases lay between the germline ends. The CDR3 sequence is CASSYAGWGRTGYEQYF. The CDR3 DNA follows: TGTGCCAGCAGTTACGCGGGCTGGGGCAGGACGGGGTACGAGCAGTACTTC.

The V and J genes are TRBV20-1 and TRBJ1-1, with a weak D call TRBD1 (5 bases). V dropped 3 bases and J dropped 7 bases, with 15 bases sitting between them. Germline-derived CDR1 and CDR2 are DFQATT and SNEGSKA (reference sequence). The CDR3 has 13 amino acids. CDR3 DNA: TGCAGTGCTAGTGAGGGGCCCCTCGGTGAAGCTTTCTTT. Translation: CSASEGPLGEAFF.

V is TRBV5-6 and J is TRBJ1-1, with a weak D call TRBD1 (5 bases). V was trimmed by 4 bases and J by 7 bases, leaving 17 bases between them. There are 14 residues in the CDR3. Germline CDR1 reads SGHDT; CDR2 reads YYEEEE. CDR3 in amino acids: CASSRQRTSGEAFF. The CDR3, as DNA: TGTGCCAGCAGCCGACAGCGGACCAGTGGTGAAGCTTTCTTT.

The CDR3 DNA reads TGTGCCAGCAGTACGGGAGATACGCAGTATTTT. Its translation: CASSTGDTQYF. The rearrangement joins TRBV6-4 to TRBJ2-3; no definite D call. The CDR3 extends over 11 amino acids. V shed 5 bases and J shed 5 bases, with 5 bases lying between them. Germline V gives CDR1 MRHNA, CDR2 SNTAGT.

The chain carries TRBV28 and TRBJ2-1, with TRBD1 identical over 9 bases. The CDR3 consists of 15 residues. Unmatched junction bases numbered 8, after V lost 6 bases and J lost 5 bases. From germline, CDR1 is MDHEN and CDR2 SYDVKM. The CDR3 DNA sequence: TGTGCCAGCAGCCCCCCCGGGACAGGGAACAATGAGCAGTTCTTC. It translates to CASSPPGTGNNEQFF.

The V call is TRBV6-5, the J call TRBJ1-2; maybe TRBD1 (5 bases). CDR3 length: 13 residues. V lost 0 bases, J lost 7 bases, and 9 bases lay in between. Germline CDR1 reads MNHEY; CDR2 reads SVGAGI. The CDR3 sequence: CASSYSKGVGYTF. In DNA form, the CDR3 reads TGTGCCAGCAGTTACTCGAAAGGGGTTGGCTACACCTTC.

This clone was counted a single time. The CDR3 bases are TGTGCCAGCACGGGACAGATCTACGAGCAGTACTTC. The encoded protein is CASTGQIYEQYF. The rearrangement joins TRBV2 to TRBJ2-7; 7 bases map to TRBD1. V shed 7 bases and J 3 bases; nucleotides not matched to a gene: 3. Germline CDR1 is SNHLY and CDR2 is FYNNEI. This CDR3 contains 12 residues.

CDR3 nucleotides: TGTGCCAGCAGCCAAGTACTTAGTAGCGGGAGGGTGGTTGGCACAGATACGCAGTATTTT. Its protein is CASSQVLSSGRVVGTDTQYF. J is TRBJ2-3 and V is TRBV3-1 (or the pseudogene TRBV3-2); 11 nucleotides align to TRBD2. The CDR3 loop spans 20 amino acids. The germline V gene has CDR1 LGHDT and CDR2 YNNKEL (reference sequence). J gave up 1 base and V 1 base, and 13 bases lay outside the gene matches.

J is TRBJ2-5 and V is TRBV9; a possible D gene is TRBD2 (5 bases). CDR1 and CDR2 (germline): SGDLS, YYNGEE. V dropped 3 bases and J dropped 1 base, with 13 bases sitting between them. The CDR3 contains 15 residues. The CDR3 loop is CASSGRGFGQETQYF. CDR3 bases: TGTGCCAGCAGCGGCCGGGGTTTTGGCCAAGAGACCCAGTACTTC. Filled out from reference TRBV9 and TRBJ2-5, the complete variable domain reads DSGVTQTPKHLITATGQRVTLRCSPRSGDLSVYWYQQSLDQGLQFLIQYYNGEERAKGNILERFSAQQFPDLHSELNLSSLELGDSALYFCASSGRGFGQETQYFGPGTRLLVL.

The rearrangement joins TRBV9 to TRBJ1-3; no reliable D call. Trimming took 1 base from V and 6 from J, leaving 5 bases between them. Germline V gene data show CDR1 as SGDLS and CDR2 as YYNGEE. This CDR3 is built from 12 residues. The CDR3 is CASSVMANTIYF. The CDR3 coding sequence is TGTGCCAGCAGCGTAATGGCAAACACCATATATTTT.

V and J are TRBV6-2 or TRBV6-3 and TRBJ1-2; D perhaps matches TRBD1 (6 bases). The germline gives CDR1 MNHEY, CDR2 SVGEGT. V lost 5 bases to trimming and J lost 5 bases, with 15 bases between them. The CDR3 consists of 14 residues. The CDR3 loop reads CASSGTSHTYGYTF. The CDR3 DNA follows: TGTGCCAGCAGTGGGACATCCCACACTTATGGCTACACCTTC.

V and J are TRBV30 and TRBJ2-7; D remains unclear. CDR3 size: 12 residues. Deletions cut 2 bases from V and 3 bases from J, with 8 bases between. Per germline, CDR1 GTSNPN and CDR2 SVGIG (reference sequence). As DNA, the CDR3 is TGTGCCTGGAGTCTGAGATACTACGAGCAGTACTTC. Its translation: CAWSLRYYEQYF.

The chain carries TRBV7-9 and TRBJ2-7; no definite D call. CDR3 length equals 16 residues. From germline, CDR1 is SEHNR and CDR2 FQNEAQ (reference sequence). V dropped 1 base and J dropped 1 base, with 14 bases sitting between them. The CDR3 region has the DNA TGTGCCAGCAGCTTAGGGGTCAGCTCCTATTCCTACGAGCAGTACTTC. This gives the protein CASSLGVSSYSYEQYF.

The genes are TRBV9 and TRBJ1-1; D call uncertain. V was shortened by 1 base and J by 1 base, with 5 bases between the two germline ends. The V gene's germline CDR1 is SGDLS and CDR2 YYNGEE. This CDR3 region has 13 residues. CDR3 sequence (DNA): TGTGCCAGCAGCGTATCAGGGAACACTGAAGCTTTCTTT. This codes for CASSVSGNTEAFF. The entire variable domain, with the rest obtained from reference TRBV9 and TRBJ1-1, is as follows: DSGVTQTPKHLITATGQRVTLRCSPRSGDLSVYWYQQSLDQGLQFLIQYYNGEERAKGNILERFSAQQFPDLHSELNLSSLELGDSALYFCASSVSGNTEAFFGQGTRLTVV.

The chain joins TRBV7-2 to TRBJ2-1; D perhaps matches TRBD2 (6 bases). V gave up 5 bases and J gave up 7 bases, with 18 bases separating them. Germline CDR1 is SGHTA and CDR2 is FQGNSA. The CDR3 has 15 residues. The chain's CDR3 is CASSPWASAGNEQFF. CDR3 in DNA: TGTGCCAGCAGCCCCTGGGCTAGCGCGGGGAATGAGCAGTTCTTC.

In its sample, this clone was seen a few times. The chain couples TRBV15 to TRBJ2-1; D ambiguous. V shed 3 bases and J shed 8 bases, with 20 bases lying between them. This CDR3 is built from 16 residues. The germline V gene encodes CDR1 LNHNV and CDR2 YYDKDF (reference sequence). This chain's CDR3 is CATSSPESSWTDEQFF. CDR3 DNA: TGTGCCACCAGCAGCCCCGAGTCCTCATGGACGGATGAGCAGTTCTTC.

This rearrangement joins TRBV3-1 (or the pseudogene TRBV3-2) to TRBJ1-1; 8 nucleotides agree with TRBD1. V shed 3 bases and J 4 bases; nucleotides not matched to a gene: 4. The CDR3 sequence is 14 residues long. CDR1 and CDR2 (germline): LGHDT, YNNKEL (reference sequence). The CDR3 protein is CASSQQQGVTEAFF. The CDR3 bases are TGTGCCAGCAGCCAGCAACAGGGGGTCACTGAAGCTTTCTTT.